Presented here are 6 T cell receptor beta chains from one specimen sequenced in a study of CD8+CD57+ T cells in acquired aplastic anemia. Both TCR beta VDJ combination and CDR3 sequence profiling were carried out. Genomic DNA was the template for this profiling. MiXCR, run by TCRdb on the reads, gives a single entry per CDR3 protein. The data show about 190,000 distinct CDR3 sequences, about 53% seen once. Sequencing was done on a sample of sorted CD4+, CD8+, or CD8+CD57+ T cells (not recorded which) from PBMCs. Receptors originate from a human donor in good health, serving as a control.

A note on this clonotype: A much larger clone sits a single nucleotide away, making a read error possible. This chain joins TRBV6-5 and TRBJ1-2; the match to TRBD1 covers 7 bases. CDR3 length: 13 residues. From germline, CDR1 is MNHEY and CDR2 SVGAGI. CDR3 sequence reads: CASRPFNRGGHTF. CDR3 in DNA: TGTGCCAGCAGGCCCTTCAACAGGGGTGGCCACACCTTC.

V and J are TRBV29-1 and TRBJ1-5; 12 nucleotides match TRBD1. CDR1 and CDR2 (germline): SQVTM, ANQGSEA. This CDR3 has 16 residues. Trimming cost V 1 base and J 3 bases; bases outside gene matches: 4. Here the CDR3 reads CSVEVGQGANNQPQHF. CDR3 nucleotide sequence: TGCAGCGTTGAAGTGGGACAGGGGGCGAACAATCAGCCCCAGCATTTT.

This chain joins TRBV9 and TRBJ1-2, with a possible D match to TRBD1 (6 bases). V was clipped by 5 bases and J by 4 bases, with 18 bases between them. This CDR3 has 15 amino acids. Per germline, CDR1 SGDLS and CDR2 YYNGEE. CDR3 loop: CASSLQGGQSYGYTF. CDR3 DNA sequence: TGTGCCAGCAGTTTACAGGGAGGGCAGTCCTATGGCTACACCTTC.

This clonotype was counted ten times or more. V gene TRBV12-3 or TRBV12-4 combines with J gene TRBJ1-2; D gene unclear. Trimming took off 5 bases at V and 8 bases at J, with 15 bases between the two ends. The CDR3 covers 13 residues. The CDR3 coding sequence is TGTGCCAGCAGTCACACTCAAACGGGGGGCTACACCTTC. Translation gives CASSHTQTGGYTF.

In its sample, this clonotype was seen many times. The chain uses TRBV6-5 and TRBJ2-3; D may match TRBD1 or TRBD2 (6 bases each). The V end was cut by 2 bases, the J end by 5 bases, with 11 bases between. There are 14 residues in the CDR3. Germline V gene data show CDR1 as MNHEY and CDR2 as SVGAGI. CDR3 in amino acids: CASSYTGAGDTQYF. The CDR3 nucleotides are TGTGCCAGCAGTTACACGGGGGCGGGAGATACGCAGTATTTT.

The V and J genes are TRBV14 and TRBJ2-5; D gene unclear. This CDR3 has 12 amino acids. Germline CDR1 and CDR2: SGHDN and FVKESK. The V and J ends lost 2 bases and 1 base respectively, with 2 bases between them. The CDR3 DNA reads TGTGCCAGCAGCCAAATCCAAGAGACCCAGTACTTC. Its translation: CASSQIQETQYF.